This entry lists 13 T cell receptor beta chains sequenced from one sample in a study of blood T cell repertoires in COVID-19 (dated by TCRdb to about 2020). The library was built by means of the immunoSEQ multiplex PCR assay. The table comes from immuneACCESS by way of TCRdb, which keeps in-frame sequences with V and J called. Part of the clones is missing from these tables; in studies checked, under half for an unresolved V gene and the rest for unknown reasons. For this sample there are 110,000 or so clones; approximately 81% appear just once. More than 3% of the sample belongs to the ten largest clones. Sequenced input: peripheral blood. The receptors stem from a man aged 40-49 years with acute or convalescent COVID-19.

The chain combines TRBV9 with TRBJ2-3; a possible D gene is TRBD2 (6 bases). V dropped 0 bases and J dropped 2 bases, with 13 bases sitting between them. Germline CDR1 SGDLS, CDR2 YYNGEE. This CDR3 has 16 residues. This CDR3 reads CASSVDGGPLTDTQYF. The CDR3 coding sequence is TGTGCCAGCAGCGTAGACGGGGGACCCCTCACAGATACGCAGTATTTT. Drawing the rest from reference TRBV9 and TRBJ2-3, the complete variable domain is DSGVTQTPKHLITATGQRVTLRCSPRSGDLSVYWYQQSLDQGLQFLIQYYNGEERAKGNILERFSAQQFPDLHSELNLSSLELGDSALYFCASSVDGGPLTDTQYFGPGTRLTVL.

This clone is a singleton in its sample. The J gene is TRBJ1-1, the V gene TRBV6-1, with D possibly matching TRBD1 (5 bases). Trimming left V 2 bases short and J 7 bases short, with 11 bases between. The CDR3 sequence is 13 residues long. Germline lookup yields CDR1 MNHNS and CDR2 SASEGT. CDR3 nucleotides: TGTGCCAGCAGTGAAACGGGGGAAGGTGAAGCTTTCTTT. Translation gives CASSETGEGEAFF.

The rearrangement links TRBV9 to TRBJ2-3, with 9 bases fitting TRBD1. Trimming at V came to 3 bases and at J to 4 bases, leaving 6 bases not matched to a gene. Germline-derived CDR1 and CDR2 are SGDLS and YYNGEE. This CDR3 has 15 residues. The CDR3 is CASSDPGQGADTQYF. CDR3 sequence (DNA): TGTGCCAGCAGCGACCCGGGACAGGGTGCAGATACGCAGTATTTT.

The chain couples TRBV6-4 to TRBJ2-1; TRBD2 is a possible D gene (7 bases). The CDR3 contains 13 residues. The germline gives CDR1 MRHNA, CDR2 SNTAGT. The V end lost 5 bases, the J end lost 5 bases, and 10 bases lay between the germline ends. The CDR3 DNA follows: TGTGCCAGCAGTAAGGGGGGGAACAATGAGCAGTTCTTC. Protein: CASSKGGNNEQFF.

CDR3 sequence: CASSFSFQGYTEAFF. The CDR3, as DNA: TGTGCCAGCAGCTTCTCTTTCCAGGGCTACACTGAAGCTTTCTTT. The chain combines TRBV7-2 with TRBJ1-1; TRBD1 might be the D (5 bases). Germline-derived CDR1 and CDR2 are SGHTA and FQGNSA. V lost 3 bases to trimming and J lost 3 bases, with 14 bases between them. The CDR3 spans 15 residues.

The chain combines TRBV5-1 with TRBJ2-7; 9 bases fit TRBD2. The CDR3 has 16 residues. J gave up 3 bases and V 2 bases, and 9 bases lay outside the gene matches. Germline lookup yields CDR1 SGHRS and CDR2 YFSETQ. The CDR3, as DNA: TGCGCCAGCAGCTTAGGGTCCAGCGGGGGGAACTACGAGCAGTACTTC. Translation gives CASSLGSSGGNYEQYF.

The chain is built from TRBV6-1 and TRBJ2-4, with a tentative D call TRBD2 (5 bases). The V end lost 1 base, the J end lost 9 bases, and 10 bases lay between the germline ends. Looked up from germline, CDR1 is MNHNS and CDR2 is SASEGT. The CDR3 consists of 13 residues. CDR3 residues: CASSEDRGFIQYF. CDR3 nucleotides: TGTGCCAGCAGTGAAGACCGAGGGTTCATTCAGTACTTC.

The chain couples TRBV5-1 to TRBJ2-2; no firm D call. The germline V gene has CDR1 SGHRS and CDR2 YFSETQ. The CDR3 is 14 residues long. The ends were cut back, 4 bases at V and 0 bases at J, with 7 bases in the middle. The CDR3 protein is CASSGKTNTGELFF. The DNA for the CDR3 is TGCGCCAGCAGCGGCAAAACGAACACCGGGGAGCTGTTTTTT.

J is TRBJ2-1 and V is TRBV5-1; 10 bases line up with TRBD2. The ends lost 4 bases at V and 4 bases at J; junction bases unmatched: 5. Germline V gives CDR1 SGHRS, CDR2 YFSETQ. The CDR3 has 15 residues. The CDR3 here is CASSTVAGGYNEQFF. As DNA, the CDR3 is TGCGCCAGCAGCACAGTAGCGGGGGGATACAATGAGCAGTTCTTC.

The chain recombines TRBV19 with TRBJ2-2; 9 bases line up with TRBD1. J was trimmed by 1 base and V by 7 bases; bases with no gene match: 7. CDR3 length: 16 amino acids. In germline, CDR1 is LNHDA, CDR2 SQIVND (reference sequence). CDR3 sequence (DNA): TGTGCCAGTAAAATGCCGGGACAGGGGAACACCGGGGAGCTGTTTTTT. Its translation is CASKMPGQGNTGELFF.

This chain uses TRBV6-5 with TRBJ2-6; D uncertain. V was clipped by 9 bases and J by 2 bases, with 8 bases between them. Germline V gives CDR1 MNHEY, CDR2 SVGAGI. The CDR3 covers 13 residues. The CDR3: CASGRAGANVLTF. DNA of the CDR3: TGTGCCAGTGGGCGAGCTGGGGCCAACGTCCTGACTTTC.

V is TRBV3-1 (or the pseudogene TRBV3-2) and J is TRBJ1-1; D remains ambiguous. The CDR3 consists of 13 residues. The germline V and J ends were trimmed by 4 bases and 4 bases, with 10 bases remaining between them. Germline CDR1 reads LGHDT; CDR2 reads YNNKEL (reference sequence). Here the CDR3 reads CASSPLGATEAFF. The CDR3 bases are TGTGCCAGCAGCCCTCTAGGCGCCACTGAAGCTTTCTTT.

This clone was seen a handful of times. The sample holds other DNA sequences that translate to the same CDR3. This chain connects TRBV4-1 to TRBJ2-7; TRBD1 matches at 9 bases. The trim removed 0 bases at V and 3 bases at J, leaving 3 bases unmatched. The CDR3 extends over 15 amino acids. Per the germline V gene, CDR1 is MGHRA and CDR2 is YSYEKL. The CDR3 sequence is CASSQDRDRDYEQYF. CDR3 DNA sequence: TGCGCCAGCAGCCAAGATCGGGACAGGGACTACGAGCAGTACTTC.